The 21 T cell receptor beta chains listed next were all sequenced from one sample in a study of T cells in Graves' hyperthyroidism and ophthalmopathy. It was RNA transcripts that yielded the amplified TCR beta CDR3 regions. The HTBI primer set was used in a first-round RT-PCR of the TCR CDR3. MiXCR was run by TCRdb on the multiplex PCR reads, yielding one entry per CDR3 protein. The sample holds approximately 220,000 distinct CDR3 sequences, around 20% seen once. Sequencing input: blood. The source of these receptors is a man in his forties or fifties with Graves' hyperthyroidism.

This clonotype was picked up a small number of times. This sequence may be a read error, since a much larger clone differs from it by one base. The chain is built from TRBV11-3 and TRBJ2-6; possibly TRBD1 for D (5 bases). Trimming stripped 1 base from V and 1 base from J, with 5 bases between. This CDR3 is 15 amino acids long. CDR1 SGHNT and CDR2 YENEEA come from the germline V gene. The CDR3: CASSLGTSGANVLTF. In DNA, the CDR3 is TGTGCCAGCAGCTTAGGGACATCTGGGGCCAACGTCCTGACTTTC.

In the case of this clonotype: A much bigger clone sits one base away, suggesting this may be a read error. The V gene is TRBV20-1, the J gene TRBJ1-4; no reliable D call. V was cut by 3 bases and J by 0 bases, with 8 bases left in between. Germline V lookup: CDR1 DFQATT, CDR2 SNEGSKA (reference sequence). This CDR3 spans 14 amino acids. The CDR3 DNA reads TGCAGTGCTAGGGGGTCTCCAACTAATGAAAAACTGTTTTTT. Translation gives CSARGSPTNEKLFF.

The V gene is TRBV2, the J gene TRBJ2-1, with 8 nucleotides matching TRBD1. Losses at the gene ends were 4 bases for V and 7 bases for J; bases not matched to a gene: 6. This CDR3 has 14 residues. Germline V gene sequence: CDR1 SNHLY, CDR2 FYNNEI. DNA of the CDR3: TGTGCCAGCAGTGCCGGGACAGGCTTGAATGAGCAGTTCTTC. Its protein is CASSAGTGLNEQFF.

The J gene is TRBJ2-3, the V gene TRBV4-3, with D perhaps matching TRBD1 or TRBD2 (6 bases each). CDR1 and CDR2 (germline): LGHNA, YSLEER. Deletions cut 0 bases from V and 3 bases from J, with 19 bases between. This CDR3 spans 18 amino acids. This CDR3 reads CASSQDGWGAAGTDTQYF. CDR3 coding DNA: TGCGCCAGCAGCCAAGATGGTTGGGGGGCCGCAGGAACAGATACGCAGTATTTT.

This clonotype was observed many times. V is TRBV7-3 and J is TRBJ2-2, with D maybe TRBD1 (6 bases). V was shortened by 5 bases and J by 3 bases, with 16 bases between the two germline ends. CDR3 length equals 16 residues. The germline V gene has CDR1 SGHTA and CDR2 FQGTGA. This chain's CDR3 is CASSPDGRGYTGELFF. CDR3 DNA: TGTGCCAGCAGCCCCGACGGCAGGGGTTACACCGGGGAGCTGTTTTTT.

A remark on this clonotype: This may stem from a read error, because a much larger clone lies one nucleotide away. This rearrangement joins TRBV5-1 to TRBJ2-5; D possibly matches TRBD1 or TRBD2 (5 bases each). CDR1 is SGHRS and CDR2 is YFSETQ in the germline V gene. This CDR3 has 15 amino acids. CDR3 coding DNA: TGCGCCAGCAGCTTGAATTGGGGGTCCCAAGGGACCCAGTACTTC. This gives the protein CASSLNWGSQGTQYF.

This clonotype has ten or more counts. In DNA, the CDR3 is TGTGCCAGCAAACCTTATACCGGGGGTTACGGGGAGCTGTTTTTT. Residues: CASKPYTGGYGELFF. The V and J genes are TRBV7-8 and TRBJ2-2; D is perhaps TRBD2 (6 bases). The CDR3 runs to 15 residues. The ends were cut back, 7 bases at V and 7 bases at J, with 19 bases in the middle. Germline V gene sequence: CDR1 SGHVS, CDR2 FQNEAQ.

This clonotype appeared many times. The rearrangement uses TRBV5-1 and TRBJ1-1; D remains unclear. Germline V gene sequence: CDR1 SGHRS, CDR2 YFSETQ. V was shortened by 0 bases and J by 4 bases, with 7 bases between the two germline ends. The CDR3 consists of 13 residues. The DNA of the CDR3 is TGCGCCAGCAGCTTGGGCTGGGGCACTGAAGCTTTCTTT. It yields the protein CASSLGWGTEAFF.

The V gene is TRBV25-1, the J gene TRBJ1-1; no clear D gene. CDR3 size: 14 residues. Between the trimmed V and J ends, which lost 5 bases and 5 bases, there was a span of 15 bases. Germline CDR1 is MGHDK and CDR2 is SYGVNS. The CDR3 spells CASSQRNPGTEAFF. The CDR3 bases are TGTGCCAGCAGTCAGAGAAACCCCGGGACTGAAGCTTTCTTT.

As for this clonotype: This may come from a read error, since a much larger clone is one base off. The CDR3 spells CSVEAQAQEAQYF. The CDR3 region has the DNA TGCAGCGTTGAAGCACAGGCGCAAGAGGCCCAGTACTTC. J is TRBJ2-5 and V is TRBV29-1; weak D call: TRBD1 (5 bases). The CDR3 has 13 amino acids. Germline CDR1 and CDR2: SQVTM and ANQGSEA.

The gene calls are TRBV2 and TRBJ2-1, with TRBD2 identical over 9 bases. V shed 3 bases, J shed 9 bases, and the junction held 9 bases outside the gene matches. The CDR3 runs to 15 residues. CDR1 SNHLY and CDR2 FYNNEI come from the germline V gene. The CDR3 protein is CASSELGGRGAEQFF. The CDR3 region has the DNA TGTGCCAGCAGTGAGTTGGGCGGGAGGGGGGCTGAGCAGTTCTTC.

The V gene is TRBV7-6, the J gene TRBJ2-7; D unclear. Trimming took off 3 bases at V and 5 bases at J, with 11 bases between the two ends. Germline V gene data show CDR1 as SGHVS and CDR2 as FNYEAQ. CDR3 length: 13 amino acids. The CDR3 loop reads CASSFPGTDEQYF. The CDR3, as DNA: TGTGCCAGCAGCTTTCCAGGTACCGACGAGCAGTACTTC.

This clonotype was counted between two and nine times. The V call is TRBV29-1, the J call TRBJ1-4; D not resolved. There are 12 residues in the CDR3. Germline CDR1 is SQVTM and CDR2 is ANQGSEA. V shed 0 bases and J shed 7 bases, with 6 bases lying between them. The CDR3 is CSVEEKGEKLFF. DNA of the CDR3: TGCAGCGTTGAAGAGAAGGGTGAAAAACTGTTTTTT.

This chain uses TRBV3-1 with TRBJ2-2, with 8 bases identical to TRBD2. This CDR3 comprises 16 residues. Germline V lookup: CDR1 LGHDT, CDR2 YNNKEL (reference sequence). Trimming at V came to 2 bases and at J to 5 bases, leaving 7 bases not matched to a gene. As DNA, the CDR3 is TGTGCCAGCAGCCAACGGGGGGGGGCCGGTACCGGGGAGCTGTTTTTT. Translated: CASSQRGGAGTGELFF.

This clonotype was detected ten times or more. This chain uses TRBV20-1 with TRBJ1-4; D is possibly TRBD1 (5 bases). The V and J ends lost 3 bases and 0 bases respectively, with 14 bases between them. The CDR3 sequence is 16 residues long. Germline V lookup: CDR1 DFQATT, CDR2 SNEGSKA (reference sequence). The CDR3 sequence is CSARDKGIATNEKLFF. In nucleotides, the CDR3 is TGCAGTGCTAGGGACAAGGGAATTGCAACTAATGAAAAACTGTTTTTT.

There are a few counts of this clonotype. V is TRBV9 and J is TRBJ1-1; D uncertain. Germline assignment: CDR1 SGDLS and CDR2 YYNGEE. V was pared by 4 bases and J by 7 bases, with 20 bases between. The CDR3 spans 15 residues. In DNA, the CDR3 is TGTGCCAGCAGCCCTAGCTTCGCGCAGAATTATGAAGCTTTCTTT. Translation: CASSPSFAQNYEAFF.

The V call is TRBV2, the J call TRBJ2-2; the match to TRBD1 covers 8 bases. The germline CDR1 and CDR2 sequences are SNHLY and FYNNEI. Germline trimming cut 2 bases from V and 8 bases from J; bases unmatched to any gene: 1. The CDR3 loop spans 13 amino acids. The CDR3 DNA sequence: TGTGCCAGCAGTGAACAGGGGGCAGGGGAGCTGTTTTTT. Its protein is CASSEQGAGELFF.

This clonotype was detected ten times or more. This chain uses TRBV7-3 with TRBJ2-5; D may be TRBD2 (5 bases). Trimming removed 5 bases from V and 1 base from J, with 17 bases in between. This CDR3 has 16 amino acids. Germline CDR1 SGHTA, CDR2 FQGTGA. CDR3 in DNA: TGTGCCAGCAGCCTTAAACGGACGGGATTCCAAGAGACCCAGTACTTC. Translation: CASSLKRTGFQETQYF. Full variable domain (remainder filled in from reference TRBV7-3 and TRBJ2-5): GAGVSQTPSNKVTEKGKYVELRCDPISGHTALYWYRQSLGQGPEFLIYFQGTGAADDSGLPNDRFFAVRPEGSVSTLKIQRTERGDSAVYLCASSLKRTGFQETQYFGPGTRLLVL.

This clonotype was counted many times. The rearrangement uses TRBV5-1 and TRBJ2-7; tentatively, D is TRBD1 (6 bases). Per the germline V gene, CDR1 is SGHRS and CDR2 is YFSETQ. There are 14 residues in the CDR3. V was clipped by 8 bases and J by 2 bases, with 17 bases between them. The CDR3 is CASSAGQQPYEQYF. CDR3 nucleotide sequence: TGCGCCAGTAGCGCTGGACAGCAACCCTACGAGCAGTACTTC.

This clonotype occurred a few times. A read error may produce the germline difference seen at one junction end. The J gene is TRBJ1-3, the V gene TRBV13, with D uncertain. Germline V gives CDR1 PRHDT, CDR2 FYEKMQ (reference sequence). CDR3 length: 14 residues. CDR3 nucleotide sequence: TGTGCCAGCGGCTTGGCGGCCTCTGGAAACACCATATATTTT. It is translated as CASGLAASGNTIYF.

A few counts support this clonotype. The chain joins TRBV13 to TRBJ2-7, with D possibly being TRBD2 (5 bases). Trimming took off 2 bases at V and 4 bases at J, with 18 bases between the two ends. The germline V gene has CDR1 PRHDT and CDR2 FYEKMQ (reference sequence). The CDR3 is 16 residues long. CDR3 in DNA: TGTGCCAGCAGCTTATTTTTGGAGGATCCCCTATACGAGCAGTACTTC. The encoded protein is CASSLFLEDPLYEQYF.